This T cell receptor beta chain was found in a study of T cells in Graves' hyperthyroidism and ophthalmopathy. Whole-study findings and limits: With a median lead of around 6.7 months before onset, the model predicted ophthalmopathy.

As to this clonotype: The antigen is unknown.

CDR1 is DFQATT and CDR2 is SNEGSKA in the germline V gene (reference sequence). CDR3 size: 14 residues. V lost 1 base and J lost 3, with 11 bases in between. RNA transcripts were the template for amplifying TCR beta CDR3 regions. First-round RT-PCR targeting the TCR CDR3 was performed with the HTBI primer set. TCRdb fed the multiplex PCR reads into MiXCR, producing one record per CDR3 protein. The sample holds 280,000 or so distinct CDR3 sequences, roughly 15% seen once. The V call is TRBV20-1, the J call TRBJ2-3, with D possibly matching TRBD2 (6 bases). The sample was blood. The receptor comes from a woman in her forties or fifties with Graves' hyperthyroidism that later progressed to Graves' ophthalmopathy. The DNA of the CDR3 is TGCAGTGCTAGAGGTTGGAGCGGGACAGATACGCAGTATTTT. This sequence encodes CSARGWSGTDTQYF.